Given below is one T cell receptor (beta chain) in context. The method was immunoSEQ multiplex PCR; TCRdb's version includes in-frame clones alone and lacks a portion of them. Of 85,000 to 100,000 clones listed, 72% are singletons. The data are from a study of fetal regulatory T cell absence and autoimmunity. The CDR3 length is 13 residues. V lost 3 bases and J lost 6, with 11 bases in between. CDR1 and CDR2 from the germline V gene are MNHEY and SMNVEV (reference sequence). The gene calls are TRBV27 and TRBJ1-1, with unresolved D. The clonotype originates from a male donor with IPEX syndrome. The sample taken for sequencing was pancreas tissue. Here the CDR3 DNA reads TGTGCCAGCAGTTTCACCTTCGGCGCTGAAGCTTTCTTT. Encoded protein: CASSFTFGAEAFF.